These 16 T cell receptor beta chains came from one sample sequenced in a study of blood T cell repertoires in COVID-19. Assay used: immunoSEQ multiplex PCR; TCRdb lists only in-frame clones, some missing. The sample has fewer than 15,000 clones, 70% to 90% seen once. Sequenced material: peripheral blood. The receptors were sampled from a woman aged 55-70 years with active COVID-19.

V is TRBV27 and J is TRBJ1-1; maybe TRBD1 (5 bases). Germline V gene sequence: CDR1 MNHEY, CDR2 SMNVEV (reference sequence). The CDR3 runs 13 residues. The germline V and J ends were trimmed by 1 base and 5 bases, with 8 bases remaining between them. CDR3 region: CASSLLGGTEAFF. In nucleotides, the CDR3 is TGTGCCAGCAGTTTATTGGGGGGGACTGAAGCTTTCTTT.

V is TRBV7-9 and J is TRBJ1-3, with a weak D call TRBD1 (6 bases). Germline CDR1 SEHNR, CDR2 FQNEAQ (reference sequence). This CDR3 contains 15 residues. V dropped 1 base and J dropped 0 bases, with 7 bases sitting between them. The CDR3 loop reads CASSLGRGSGNTIYF. The DNA of the CDR3 is TGTGCCAGCAGCTTAGGCAGGGGCTCTGGAAACACCATATATTTT.

The sample holds a few counts of this clone. This chain uses TRBV3-1 (or the pseudogene TRBV3-2) with TRBJ1-1, with 10 bases identical to TRBD1. This CDR3 comprises 15 residues. V was pared by 5 bases and J by 4 bases, with 7 bases of the junction left unmatched. The germline CDR1 and CDR2 sequences are LGHDT and YNNKEL (reference sequence). The CDR3 coding sequence is TGTGCCAGCAGCGAGACAGGGGGCGCCGGCACTGAAGCTTTCTTT. Protein sequence: CASSETGGAGTEAFF.

This clone has just a few counts. This rearrangement joins TRBV27 to TRBJ1-1; 7 positions match TRBD1. Looked up from germline, CDR1 is MNHEY and CDR2 is SMNVEV (reference sequence). This CDR3 spans 13 amino acids. The junction had 9 bases not matched to a gene; V was cut back by 4 bases and J by 10 bases. The CDR3 sequence is CASSSWDSLLAFF. The CDR3 DNA sequence: TGTGCCAGCAGTTCCTGGGACAGTCTTTTAGCTTTCTTT.

V gene TRBV3-1 (or the pseudogene TRBV3-2) combines with J gene TRBJ2-1, with D possibly TRBD2 on 6 matching bases. Trimming took off 6 bases at V and 2 bases at J, with 17 bases between the two ends. The CDR3 consists of 16 residues. The germline CDR1 and CDR2 sequences are LGHDT and YNNKEL (reference sequence). CDR3 nucleotide sequence: TGTGCCAGCAGTTCCATTCGCGGGGTCACCTACAATGAGCAGTTCTTC. Encoded protein: CASSSIRGVTYNEQFF.

The rearrangement joins TRBV5-1 to TRBJ1-4; D possibly corresponds to TRBD1 (6 bases). Germline values: CDR1 SGHRS, CDR2 YFSETQ. The CDR3 length is 19 residues. The V end was cut by 2 bases, the J end by 2 bases, with 22 bases between. The CDR3 DNA reads TGCGCCAGCAGCTTCTCTTCTGGGGGCCCAATAGGGACTAATGAAAAACTGTTTTTT. Translating it yields CASSFSSGGPIGTNEKLFF.

The J gene is TRBJ1-2, the V gene TRBV18, with D perhaps matching TRBD1 (5 bases). The CDR3 sequence is 14 residues long. Germline V gene data show CDR1 as KGHSH and CDR2 as LQKENI. Trimming took off 1 base at V and 8 bases at J, with 14 bases between the two ends. The CDR3 region is CASSPLGDPGGYTF. The CDR3, as DNA: TGTGCCAGCTCACCACTAGGGGATCCCGGCGGCTACACCTTC.

This chain uses TRBV19 with TRBJ2-2, with a weak D call TRBD2 (6 bases). Germline V gene sequence: CDR1 LNHDA, CDR2 SQIVND (reference sequence). V lost 6 bases and J lost 7, with 21 bases in between. This CDR3 has 16 amino acids. In DNA form, the CDR3 reads TGTGCCAGTAGGATGGGACTCCCCCAACCAGGCGGGGAGCTGTTTTTT. Amino acids: CASRMGLPQPGGELFF.

The chain is built from TRBV7-8 and TRBJ2-7; the D is unclear. V was clipped by 5 bases and J by 6 bases, with 17 bases between them. Germline lookup yields CDR1 SGHVS and CDR2 FQNEAQ. The CDR3 loop spans 14 amino acids. CDR3 region: CASSLSPLRSEQYV. The CDR3 DNA is TGTGCCAGCAGCCTTTCTCCCCTCCGGTCCGAGCAGTACGTC.

The chain uses TRBV9 and TRBJ1-2; D is perhaps TRBD1 (6 bases). The V gene's germline CDR1 is SGDLS and CDR2 YYNGEE. The length of the CDR3 is 15 residues. Trimming took 0 bases from V and 5 from J, leaving 14 bases between them. The CDR3: CASSVVDSLGYGYTF. The CDR3 DNA reads TGTGCCAGCAGCGTAGTGGACAGCCTTGGATATGGCTACACCTTC.

This chain uses TRBV7-8 with TRBJ1-1; TRBD1 matches at 8 bases. The CDR3 extends over 14 amino acids. After removal of 6 bases from V and 4 bases from J, the junction contained 7 bases not matched to a gene. The germline CDR1 and CDR2 sequences are SGHVS and FQNEAQ. The CDR3 DNA reads TGTGCCAGCAGTTACAAACAGGGGGTCACTGAAGCTTTCTTT. Its protein is CASSYKQGVTEAFF.

The chain is built from TRBV5-6 and TRBJ2-3; 7 bases are a match to TRBD2. Trimming took 2 bases from V and 8 from J; bases not matched to a gene: 8. Germline values: CDR1 SGHDT, CDR2 YYEEEE. This CDR3 is 14 amino acids long. For the CDR3, the DNA is TGTGCCAGCAGCTTCCCCGGACTAGGCGGTACGCAGTATTTT. As protein: CASSFPGLGGTQYF.

The V call is TRBV20-1, the J call TRBJ2-3, with 8 positions matching TRBD1. Germline-derived CDR1 and CDR2 are DFQATT and SNEGSKA (reference sequence). Unmatched junction bases numbered 10, after V lost 3 bases and J lost 2 bases. The CDR3 loop spans 16 amino acids. In DNA form, the CDR3 reads TGCAGTGCTAGTCACGGGAGACAGGGGAACACAGATACGCAGTATTTT. Protein product: CSASHGRQGNTDTQYF.

The chain has TRBV28 and TRBJ2-1; D not certain. V shed 2 bases and J shed 10 bases, with 12 bases lying between them. The CDR3 is 13 amino acids. Germline V gene sequence: CDR1 MDHEN, CDR2 SYDVKM. As DNA, the CDR3 is TGTGCCAGCAGTTTACAGGTCCCTTCAGAGCAGTTCTTC. Encoded protein: CASSLQVPSEQFF.

The CDR3 DNA reads as TGTGCCAGCAGTGACTCGTGGGGGGGCAGCACAGATACGCAGTATTTT. Encoded protein: CASSDSWGGSTDTQYF. The chain is built from TRBV6-4 and TRBJ2-3; D possibly corresponds to TRBD2 (7 bases). Germline V gene data show CDR1 as MRHNA and CDR2 as SNTAGT. The length of the CDR3 is 16 residues. V was pared by 0 bases and J by 0 bases, with 10 bases between.

The chain couples TRBV28 to TRBJ1-1; a weak D match, TRBD1 (5 bases). Trimming took 0 bases from V and 5 from J, leaving 13 bases between them. CDR3 size: 15 residues. Germline loops: CDR1 MDHEN, CDR2 SYDVKM. The CDR3 DNA sequence: TGTGCCAGCAGTTTATGGGCACTCGGGGGGACTGAAGCTTTCTTT. As protein: CASSLWALGGTEAFF.